This T cell receptor beta chain stems from a study of shared clonotypes between healthy human individuals. With respect to this clone: Its antigen is not identified.

Data came from immunoSEQ multiplex PCR; TCRdb stores just in-frame clones and leaves some out. The repertoire holds roughly 700,000 clones, with approximately 79% as singletons. The study, taken as a whole, reports: Apart from blood, nothing was sampled; tissue repertoires likely differ.

Subsets obtained from CD4+ cells comprised CD45RA+ naive and CD45RA-negative memory cells. Germline CDR1 reads SQVTM; CDR2 reads ANQGSEA. The CDR3 is 15 residues long. Trimming at V came to 6 bases and at J to 2 bases, leaving 10 bases not matched to a gene. The specimen was memory CD4+ T cells sorted from blood. Regarding subset: CD45RA-negative fraction. This chain links TRBV29-1 with TRBJ2-3; 8 positions match TRBD2. The receptor comes from a woman in her 30s in good health. The CDR3 bases are TGCAGCGTAAAGGGAGCGGGAGTTATCACAGATACGCAGTATTTT. Amino acid sequence: CSVKGAGVITDTQYF.